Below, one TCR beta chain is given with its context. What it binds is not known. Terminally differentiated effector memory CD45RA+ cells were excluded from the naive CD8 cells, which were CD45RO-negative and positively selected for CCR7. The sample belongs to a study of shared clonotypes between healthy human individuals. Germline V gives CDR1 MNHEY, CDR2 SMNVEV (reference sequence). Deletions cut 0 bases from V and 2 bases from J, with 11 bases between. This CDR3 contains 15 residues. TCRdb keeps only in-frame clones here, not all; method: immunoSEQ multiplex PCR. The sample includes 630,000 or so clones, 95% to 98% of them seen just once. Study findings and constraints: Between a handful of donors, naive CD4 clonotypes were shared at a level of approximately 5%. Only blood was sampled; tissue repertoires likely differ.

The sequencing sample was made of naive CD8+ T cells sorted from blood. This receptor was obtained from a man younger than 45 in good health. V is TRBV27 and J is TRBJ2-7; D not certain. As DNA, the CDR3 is TGTGCCAGCAGTTTATCGGGCCCGTCACCCTACGAGCAGTACTTC. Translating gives CASSLSGPSPYEQYF.